The clone carrying this TCR beta chain was observed a handful of times. Its antigen is undetermined. These data come from a study of blood T cells in healthy people across ages. Findings of the study overall: Long-lived donors carried more naive CD4+ cells and greater diversity than aged donors. The percentage of naive T cells correlated strongly with TCR beta diversity. Diversity estimates from one million T cells were considered underestimates.

CDR1 and CDR2 (germline): LGHDT, YNNKEL (reference sequence). Trimming removed 3 bases at V and 5 bases at J, with 12 bases between. The CDR3 sequence is 14 residues long. A second about 7 to 12 cycle PCR used barcoded and J-beta primers. TCRdb recomputed calls from the 5' RACE reads with MiXCR, one row per CDR3 protein. The sample has approximately 800,000 distinct CDR3 sequences; around 34% are singletons. Every participating donor contributed about 10 milliliters of peripheral blood through a draw. The chain uses TRBV3-1 and TRBJ2-3; a weak D match, TRBD1 (5 bases). The TCR sequence derives from a man between 18 and 35 years old in good health. Sample: blood. CDR3 in amino acids: CASSHSSQGDTQYF. DNA of the CDR3: TGTGCCAGCAGCCATTCCAGTCAGGGAGATACGCAGTATTTT.